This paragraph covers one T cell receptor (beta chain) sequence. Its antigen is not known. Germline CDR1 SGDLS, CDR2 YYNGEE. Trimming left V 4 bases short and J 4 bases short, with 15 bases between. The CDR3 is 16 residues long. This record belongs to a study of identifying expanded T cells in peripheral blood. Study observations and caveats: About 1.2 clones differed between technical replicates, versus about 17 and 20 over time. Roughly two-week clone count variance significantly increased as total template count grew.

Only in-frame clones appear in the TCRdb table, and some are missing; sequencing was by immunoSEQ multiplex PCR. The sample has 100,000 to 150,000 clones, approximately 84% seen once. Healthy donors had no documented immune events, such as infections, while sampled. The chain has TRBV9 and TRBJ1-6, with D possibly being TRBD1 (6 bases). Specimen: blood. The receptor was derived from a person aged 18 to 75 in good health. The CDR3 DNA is TGTGCCAGCAGCCCCCAGGACAGAGATTATAATTCACCCCTCCACTTT. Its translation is CASSPQDRDYNSPLHF.